Shown below are 27 T cell receptor beta chains from a single sample sequenced in a study of T cells in Graves' hyperthyroidism and ophthalmopathy. TCR beta CDR3 region amplification was performed from RNA transcripts. A first-round RT-PCR of the TCR CDR3 used the HTBI primer set. One entry per CDR3 protein results from TCRdb running MiXCR on the multiplex PCR reads. The sample carries hundreds of thousands of distinct CDR3 sequences, roughly 20% recorded once. Sequencing input: blood. The source of these receptors is a man aged 25-40 years with Graves' ophthalmopathy.

This clonotype occurred a few times. The chain is built from TRBV20-1 and TRBJ2-1, with D hard to call. Germline values: CDR1 DFQATT, CDR2 SNEGSKA (reference sequence). The CDR3 runs 16 residues. V dropped 0 bases and J dropped 1 base, with 13 bases sitting between them. This CDR3 is CSARDLPSKSYNEQFF. The CDR3 coding sequence is TGCAGTGCTAGAGATCTTCCCTCGAAATCCTACAATGAGCAGTTCTTC.

In this sample, this clonotype turned up a few times. J is TRBJ1-1 and V is TRBV6-2 or TRBV6-3; perhaps TRBD1 as D (6 bases). V lost 0 bases and J lost 4, with 15 bases in between. Germline CDR1 is MNHEY and CDR2 is SVGEGT. CDR3 length equals 16 residues. CDR3 nucleotides: TGTGCCAGCAGTTACTCGGTCGGGGGGCGAATCACTGAAGCTTTCTTT. Protein product: CASSYSVGGRITEAFF.

Here the CDR3 DNA reads TGCGCCAGCCGACAGGACAGTAAAGAGGCTGAAGCTTTCTTT. Protein sequence: CASRQDSKEAEAFF. The V gene is TRBV10-2, the J gene TRBJ1-1; perhaps TRBD1 as D (6 bases). The CDR3 sequence is 14 residues long. The V gene lost 8 bases and the J gene lost 6 bases, with 19 bases spanning the gap. CDR1 WSHSY and CDR2 SAAADI come from the germline V gene.

This clonotype occurred many times. The chain combines TRBV6-2 or TRBV6-3 with TRBJ2-1; D is unresolved. The V gene's germline CDR1 is MNHEY and CDR2 SVGEGT. CDR3 length: 16 amino acids. The V end lost 0 bases, the J end lost 6 bases, and 15 bases lay between the germline ends. The DNA of the CDR3 is TGTGCCAGCAGTTACTCGAGAAGAAGGATCGGCAATGAGCAGTTCTTC. The encoded protein is CASSYSRRRIGNEQFF.

In its sample, this clonotype was seen a few times. The CDR3 loop is CASSEENSYNEQFF. The CDR3, as DNA: TGTGCCAGCTCAGAGGAGAACTCCTACAATGAGCAGTTCTTC. The chain is built from TRBV18 and TRBJ2-1; D call uncertain. This CDR3 contains 14 residues. Germline CDR1 and CDR2: KGHSH and LQKENI. V lost 5 bases, J lost 0 bases, and 8 bases lay in between.

The chain carries TRBV6-1 and TRBJ1-5; D may be TRBD1 (6 bases). Per the germline V gene, CDR1 is MNHNS and CDR2 is SASEGT. Trimming stripped 5 bases from V and 2 bases from J, with 13 bases between. The CDR3 extends over 15 amino acids. The DNA of the CDR3 is TGTGCCAGCAGTACCACAGGGATGGGCAATCAGCCCCAGCATTTT. Protein: CASSTTGMGNQPQHF.

In its sample, this clonotype was seen a few times. The rearrangement joins TRBV12-3 or TRBV12-4 to TRBJ1-1; no clear D gene. This CDR3 has 13 amino acids. Trimming stripped 1 base from V and 2 bases from J, with 5 bases between. CDR3 region: CASSLGYNTEAFF. The CDR3 bases are TGTGCCAGCAGTTTAGGATATAACACTGAAGCTTTCTTT.

The CDR3 coding sequence is TGTGCCTGGAGTGGAGGGTCCGAGCAGTACTTC. It is translated as CAWSGGSEQYF. This chain uses TRBV30 with TRBJ2-7, with TRBD2 as a possible D gene (5 bases). CDR1 GTSNPN and CDR2 SVGIG come from the germline V gene (reference sequence). V lost 1 base to trimming and J lost 6 bases, with 7 bases between them. There are 11 residues in the CDR3.

This clonotype was recorded many times. The chain links TRBV12-3 or TRBV12-4 to TRBJ1-5; 10 bases are shared with TRBD1. With 3 bases clipped from V and 5 bases from J, the junction kept 4 bases outside the gene matches. CDR3 size: 15 residues. The CDR3: CASSFRGTGDQPQHF. DNA for the CDR3: TGTGCCAGCAGTTTCCGGGGGACAGGGGATCAGCCCCAGCATTTT.

This clonotype has a handful of counts. J is TRBJ2-3 and V is TRBV5-1, with a tentative D call TRBD2 (6 bases). Trimming took 4 bases from V and 4 from J, leaving 22 bases between them. From germline, CDR1 is SGHRS and CDR2 YFSETQ. This CDR3 region has 17 residues. In DNA, the CDR3 is TGCGCCAGCAGCCCCAGGAGGGGCGGCGGAACGGCAGATACGCAGTATTTT. Protein sequence: CASSPRRGGGTADTQYF.

This clonotype was counted a few times. This chain links TRBV30 with TRBJ1-5; D not resolved. Germline assignment: CDR1 GTSNPN and CDR2 SVGIG (reference sequence). The CDR3 consists of 15 residues. Trimming removed 1 base from V and 4 bases from J, with 14 bases in between. This chain's CDR3 is CAWSEGWRTNQPQHF. DNA of the CDR3: TGTGCCTGGAGTGAGGGATGGCGGACTAATCAGCCCCAGCATTTT.

The CDR3 sequence: CATLGPRTYNEQFF. The CDR3 DNA reads as TGTGCCACTCTAGGCCCCCGGACCTACAATGAGCAGTTCTTC. The chain uses TRBV6-1 and TRBJ2-1; no reliable D call. CDR1 MNHNS and CDR2 SASEGT come from the germline V gene. Trimming removed 10 bases at V and 2 bases at J, with 15 bases between. The CDR3 runs 14 residues.

This clonotype was counted only a few times. The chain recombines TRBV28 with TRBJ2-7, with TRBD1 identical over 8 bases. The V segment lost 5 bases and the J segment 7 bases; nucleotides outside the gene matches: 13. Germline-derived CDR1 and CDR2 are MDHEN and SYDVKM. There are 15 residues in the CDR3. CDR3 in amino acids: CASSLAGQGGREQYF. The CDR3 nucleotides read TGTGCCAGCAGTCTGGCTGGACAGGGTGGACGGGAGCAGTACTTC.

This clonotype was found many times. This chain connects TRBV28 to TRBJ1-5; no definite D call. This CDR3 region has 18 residues. Germline-derived CDR1 and CDR2 are MDHEN and SYDVKM. V was trimmed by 7 bases and J by 0 bases, leaving 22 bases between them. The CDR3 bases are TGTGCCAGCATCCCCAGTGAAGGTTTGGGGTATAGCAATCAGCCCCAGCATTTT. This translates into CASIPSEGLGYSNQPQHF.

This chain connects TRBV6-1 to TRBJ2-5, with TRBD1 identical over 9 bases. In germline, CDR1 is MNHNS, CDR2 SASEGT. J was trimmed by 5 bases and V by 4 bases; bases with no gene match: 8. This CDR3 has 15 amino acids. The CDR3 DNA reads as TGTGCCAGCAGTGCTGATGGACAGGGGCCGGAGACCCAGTACTTC. Its translation: CASSADGQGPETQYF.

Only a few counts were recorded for this clonotype. The chain links TRBV6-2 or TRBV6-3 to TRBJ2-1; TRBD1 matches 7 bases. CDR1 is MNHEY and CDR2 is SVGEGT in the germline V gene. The V gene end was trimmed by 7 bases and the J gene end by 3 bases; junction bases not matched to a gene: 12. The CDR3 runs to 16 residues. CDR3 region: CASTLERTGNYNEQFF. The DNA of the CDR3 is TGTGCCAGCACTTTAGAGAGGACAGGTAACTACAATGAGCAGTTCTTC.

At least ten counts were recorded for this clonotype. The rearrangement uses TRBV3-1 and TRBJ2-5; 12 nucleotides align to TRBD2. With V trimmed by 1 base and J by 5 bases, 11 bases remained unmatched. Germline V CDR1 and CDR2: LGHDT, YNNKEL (reference sequence). The CDR3 loop spans 18 amino acids. CDR3 nucleotides: TGTGCCAGCAGCCAAGGACTAGCGGGAGATTGGACGTGGGAGACCCAGTACTTC. Translation: CASSQGLAGDWTWETQYF.

This clonotype was detected many times. The rearrangement links TRBV13 to TRBJ2-7, with D possibly being TRBD2 (5 bases). V lost 5 bases, J lost 6 bases, and 11 bases lay in between. Germline values: CDR1 PRHDT, CDR2 FYEKMQ (reference sequence). The CDR3 length is 12 residues. In DNA form, the CDR3 reads TGTGCCAGCAGCCTAGTCGGAGGCGAGCAGTACTTC. This encodes CASSLVGGEQYF.

The V call is TRBV7-6, the J call TRBJ1-4; D perhaps matches TRBD1 (5 bases). Germline-derived CDR1 and CDR2 are SGHVS and FNYEAQ. The ends were cut back, 3 bases at V and 5 bases at J, with 13 bases in the middle. This CDR3 is built from 15 residues. CDR3 nucleotides: TGTGCCAGCAGCTTGGGGGGGACCTCAAATGAAAAACTGTTTTTT. Its protein product is CASSLGGTSNEKLFF.

Many counts were recorded for this clonotype. This chain connects TRBV6-2 or TRBV6-3 to TRBJ1-5, with D possibly matching TRBD1 (6 bases). The CDR3 is made up of 15 amino acids. The V end lost 6 bases, the J end lost 9 bases, and 21 bases lay between the germline ends. The germline CDR1 and CDR2 sequences are MNHEY and SVGEGT. The CDR3 sequence is CASRDGQSSRAPQHF. The CDR3 bases are TGTGCCAGCAGAGACGGACAGTCCTCAAGGGCGCCCCAGCATTTT.

This clonotype was seen only a few times. The chain joins TRBV6-2 or TRBV6-3 to TRBJ2-7; 11 nucleotides agree with TRBD1. Per germline, CDR1 MNHEY and CDR2 SVGEGT. This CDR3 has 15 amino acids. The junction had 6 bases not matched to a gene; V was cut back by 6 bases and J by 2 bases. This chain's CDR3 is CASSILGQGAYEQYF. In nucleotides, the CDR3 is TGTGCCAGCAGCATCCTGGGACAGGGGGCCTACGAGCAGTACTTC.

Many counts were recorded for this clonotype. The chain combines TRBV2 with TRBJ2-1; TRBD2 aligns across 12 bases. Germline V CDR1 and CDR2: SNHLY, FYNNEI. The V gene end was trimmed by 7 bases and the J gene end by 4 bases; junction bases not matched to a gene: 5. CDR3 length equals 15 residues. CDR3 residues: CASKPLAGGYNEQFF. CDR3 bases: TGTGCCAGCAAGCCTCTAGCGGGAGGGTACAATGAGCAGTTCTTC.

This clonotype was observed a few times. The rearrangement uses TRBV6-1 and TRBJ2-1; D tentatively reads TRBD1 or TRBD2 (7 bases each). V lost 8 bases to trimming and J lost 1 base, with 18 bases between them. There are 16 residues in the CDR3. The germline V gene has CDR1 MNHNS and CDR2 SASEGT. The CDR3 region is CASRRGGGESYNEQFF. The DNA for the CDR3 is TGTGCCAGCCGCCGGGGAGGGGGCGAGTCCTACAATGAGCAGTTCTTC.

This clonotype was recorded many times. This chain links TRBV18 with TRBJ2-1, with TRBD1 as a possible D gene (5 bases). The V end lost 4 bases, the J end lost 13 bases, and 20 bases lay between the germline ends. The length of the CDR3 is 14 residues. CDR1 is KGHSH and CDR2 is LQKENI in the germline V gene. As DNA, the CDR3 is TGTGCCAGCTCACGGGCTTGGACAATGCTGATCCAGTTCTTC. Protein product: CASSRAWTMLIQFF.

This clonotype was seen repeatedly, ten times or more. The rearrangement joins TRBV20-1 to TRBJ1-2; possible D gene TRBD1, 5 bases. CDR1 is DFQATT and CDR2 is SNEGSKA in the germline V gene (reference sequence). The CDR3 length is 13 residues. Between the trimmed V and J ends, which lost 6 bases and 5 bases, there was a span of 16 bases. The CDR3: CSAWDGRRYGYTF. Written as DNA, the CDR3 is TGCAGTGCCTGGGACGGACGGAGGTATGGCTACACCTTC.

Many counts were recorded for this clonotype. The chain is built from TRBV28 and TRBJ1-5; D may be TRBD1 (5 bases). The CDR3 has 14 amino acids. V lost 4 bases and J lost 3, with 10 bases in between. Per germline, CDR1 MDHEN and CDR2 SYDVKM. CDR3 in amino acids: CASSYGGVNQPQHF. Written as DNA, the CDR3 is TGTGCCAGCAGTTATGGGGGGGTCAATCAGCCCCAGCATTTT.

This clonotype was counted ten times or more. The J gene is TRBJ2-7, the V gene TRBV28, with 9 nucleotides matching TRBD1. Germline loops: CDR1 MDHEN, CDR2 SYDVKM. This CDR3 has 15 residues. Trimming took 4 bases from V and 1 from J; bases not matched to a gene: 5. DNA for the CDR3: TGTGCCAGCAGTTCCGGGACAGGGTTTTCCTACGAGCAGTACTTC. This gives the protein CASSSGTGFSYEQYF.